This passage covers 24 T cell receptor beta chains from one sample sequenced in a study of blood T cells in healthy people across ages (dated by TCRdb to about 2015). Receptor amplification or capture employed 5' RACE. The instrument was an Illumina HiSeq 2500. A second PCR of roughly 7 to 11 cycles was run with a J-beta primer mix and a sample-barcoded 5' primer. The public reads were quality trimmed at Q25 with fastp and then assembled into clones with MiXCR by TCRdb, keeping productive beta chains. Records with the same CDR3 protein are collapsed into one entry carrying the most frequent genes and DNA. The sample profile shows 1,100,000 or so distinct CDR3 sequences; 45% of them were found once. Together, the top ten hold 15% to 20% of the sample. Sequencing input: blood. Source of these receptors: a woman aged 55-70 years in good health.

Only a few counts were recorded for this clonotype. V is TRBV27 and J is TRBJ1-2, with 12 bases lining up with TRBD1. This CDR3 spans 16 amino acids. Germline trimming cut 3 bases from V and 4 bases from J; bases unmatched to any gene: 6. From germline, CDR1 is MNHEY and CDR2 SMNVEV (reference sequence). CDR3 DNA sequence: TGTGCCAGCAGTTTCACGGGACAGGGGGCATTCTATGGCTACACCTTC. Translation gives CASSFTGQGAFYGYTF.

A remark on this clonotype: The junction does not match germline at one end; this may be a read error. The chain employs TRBV2 and TRBJ1-2; 10 bases agree with TRBD1. Germline CDR1 and CDR2: SNHLY and FYNNEI. This CDR3 is 14 amino acids long. DNA for the CDR3: TGTGCCAACAGTGGGACAGGGGATCGCTATGGCTACACCTTC. Its translation: CANSGTGDRYGYTF.

This clonotype occurred a few times. This chain connects TRBV20-1 to TRBJ1-2; the D is unclear. In germline, CDR1 is DFQATT, CDR2 SNEGSKA (reference sequence). Trimming pared 4 bases from V and 5 bases from J, leaving 5 bases between. The CDR3 runs to 10 residues. DNA of the CDR3: TGCAGTGCTACAATTTATGGCTACACCTTC. Its translation is CSATIYGYTF.

This clonotype was counted only a few times. The J gene is TRBJ1-2, the V gene TRBV27, with 8 bases that match TRBD1. The CDR3 extends over 13 amino acids. Germline CDR1 MNHEY, CDR2 SMNVEV (reference sequence). After removal of 6 bases from V and 8 bases from J, the junction contained 8 bases not matched to a gene. In DNA form, the CDR3 reads TGTGCCAGCAGCAGGGGGCCTTCAGTAGGCTACACCTTC. Its protein product is CASSRGPSVGYTF.

This chain connects TRBV28 to TRBJ2-7, with a weak D call TRBD2 (6 bases). The J call may be faulty, since TRBJ2-5 better matches the DNA end. CDR1 and CDR2 from the germline V gene are MDHEN and SYDVKM. CDR3 length equals 14 residues. The CDR3 DNA sequence: TGTGCCAGCAGTTTCGTCGGGAGTGGGGAGACCCAGTACTTC. Translation gives CASSFVGSGETQYF.

This rearrangement joins TRBV25-1 to TRBJ1-2; 11 nucleotides align to TRBD1. V gave up 6 bases and J gave up 4 bases; unmatched junction bases: 10. This CDR3 has 16 amino acids. CDR1 is MGHDK, CDR2 SYGVNS, per germline. CDR3 protein: CASSLPGTGGLYGYTF. The CDR3 bases are TGTGCCAGCAGCCTGCCTGGGACAGGGGGACTCTATGGCTACACCTTC.

This clonotype turned up a few times. The DNA of the CDR3 is TGCAGTGCCACTACACGATACTACGAGCAGTACTTC. Translating it yields CSATTRYYEQYF. The chain employs TRBV29-1 and TRBJ2-7, with unresolved D. CDR1 and CDR2 (germline): SQVTM, ANQGSEA. This CDR3 has 12 amino acids.

This clonotype was counted many times. The CDR3 DNA reads TGTGCCAGCAGTTTCGGTGCGGGAGGGCCGTACGAGCAGTACTTC. Translating it yields CASSFGAGGPYEQYF. V and J are TRBV27 and TRBJ2-7; 9 bases are a match to TRBD2. Germline CDR1 is MNHEY and CDR2 is SMNVEV (reference sequence). The CDR3 extends over 15 amino acids. Germline trimming cut 3 bases from V and 4 bases from J; bases unmatched to any gene: 7.

This chain uses TRBV5-1 with TRBJ2-3, with D maybe TRBD2 (5 bases). V was clipped by 5 bases and J by 1 base, with 17 bases between them. Germline CDR1 reads SGHRS; CDR2 reads YFSETQ. The length of the CDR3 is 16 residues. CDR3 nucleotide sequence: TGCGCCAGCAGGGGTACCCCGGAGGAACGCACAGATACGCAGTATTTT. This sequence encodes CASRGTPEERTDTQYF.

This rearrangement joins TRBV12-3 or TRBV12-4 to TRBJ1-2, with a weak D call TRBD1 (6 bases). CDR3 length: 14 amino acids. V shed 3 bases and J shed 4 bases, with 12 bases lying between them. The CDR3 bases are TGTGCCAGCAGTTTGGGACAACCCCCCTATGGCTACACCTTC. Translating gives CASSLGQPPYGYTF.

CDR3 sequence reads: CASSPTSGFSYEQYF. CDR3 coding DNA: TGTGCCAGCAGCCCGACTAGCGGGTTTTCCTACGAGCAGTACTTC. The chain links TRBV6-2 or TRBV6-3 to TRBJ2-7, with 10 bases fitting TRBD2. The ends lost 6 bases at V and 1 base at J; junction bases unmatched: 6. The CDR3 has 15 residues. Germline V gene sequence: CDR1 MNHEY, CDR2 SVGEGT.

This clonotype was seen a handful of times. The V gene is TRBV15, the J gene TRBJ2-6; D is unresolved. Looked up from germline, CDR1 is LNHNV and CDR2 is YYDKDF (reference sequence). CDR3 length equals 15 residues. The germline V and J ends were trimmed by 5 bases and 0 bases, with 8 bases remaining between them. The CDR3 DNA follows: TGTGCCACCAGCGCGACGAGCTCTGGGGCCAACGTCCTGACTTTC. It translates to CATSATSSGANVLTF. The full variable domain, completed using reference TRBV15 and TRBJ2-6, is DAMVIQNPRYQVTQFGKPVTLSCSQTLNHNVMYWYQQKSSQAPKLLFHYYDKDFNNEADTPDNFQSRRPNTSFCFLDIRSPGLGDTAMYLCATSATSSGANVLTFGAGSRLTVL.

This clonotype has more than one count but fewer than ten. The chain is built from TRBV2 and TRBJ2-1; D uncertain. Looked up from germline, CDR1 is SNHLY and CDR2 is FYNNEI. V gave up 8 bases and J gave up 4 bases, with 9 bases separating them. The CDR3 consists of 12 residues. The CDR3 loop is CASETKYNEQFF. CDR3 DNA sequence: TGTGCCAGCGAAACTAAATACAATGAGCAGTTCTTC. The whole variable domain, filled in from reference TRBV2 and TRBJ2-1, reads EPEVTQTPSHQVTQMGQEVILRCVPISNHLYFYWYRQILGQKVEFLVSFYNNEISEKSEIFDDQFSVERPDGSNFTLKIRSTKLEDSAMYFCASETKYNEQFFGPGTRLTVL.

The sample holds a few counts of this clonotype. V is TRBV20-1 and J is TRBJ2-3, with 12 bases lining up with TRBD2. This CDR3 region has 17 residues. Germline CDR1 is DFQATT and CDR2 is SNEGSKA (reference sequence). V trimming: 6 bases; J trimming: 11 bases; junction bases outside the gene matches: 21. CDR3 nucleotide sequence: TGCAGTGCGAACCTTGGACTAGCGGGACTAACATCGGGGGGGCAGTATTTT. It yields the protein CSANLGLAGLTSGGQYF.

This clonotype was detected only a few times. The rearrangement joins TRBV29-1 to TRBJ2-4; D uncertain. Near its end, the DNA agrees better with TRBJ2-7, so the J call may be wrong. This CDR3 comprises 11 residues. The germline gives CDR1 SQVTM, CDR2 ANQGSEA. The CDR3: CSVRSSPEQYF. Written as DNA, the CDR3 is TGCAGCGTTAGGAGTTCACCCGAGCAGTACTTC.

This clonotype was detected a few times. The chain recombines TRBV20-1 with TRBJ2-7; TRBD2 aligns across 7 bases. Germline loops: CDR1 DFQATT, CDR2 SNEGSKA (reference sequence). J gave up 4 bases and V 6 bases, and 3 bases lay outside the gene matches. The CDR3 is 11 residues long. CDR3 DNA sequence: TGCAGTGCCGACGGGGGGTACGAGCAGTACTTC. Amino acids: CSADGGYEQYF.

With respect to this clonotype: The junction departs from germline at one end; a sequencing error may be responsible. The gene calls are TRBV27 and TRBJ2-5, with TRBD2 matching over 7 bases. Germline CDR1 reads MNHEY; CDR2 reads SMNVEV (reference sequence). This CDR3 region has 15 residues. DNA for the CDR3: TGTGCCAGCAGTTTGGGTAGCGGGCAGCAAGAGACCCTGTACTTC. This codes for CASSLGSGQQETLYF.

Only a few counts were recorded for this clonotype. J is TRBJ2-1 and V is TRBV10-3; no reliable D call. The length of the CDR3 is 13 residues. V lost 6 bases and J lost 4, with 10 bases in between. Germline CDR1 ENHRY, CDR2 SYGVKD. In nucleotides, the CDR3 is TGTGCCATCAGCCGAACAGAGTACAATGAGCAGTTCTTC. This gives the protein CAISRTEYNEQFF.

This rearrangement joins TRBV24-1 to TRBJ2-5; D is possibly TRBD1 (6 bases). Germline CDR1 and CDR2: KGHDR and SFDVKD. This CDR3 has 15 residues. V was cut by 3 bases and J by 0 bases, with 10 bases left in between. In DNA, the CDR3 is TGTGCCACCAGTGATGACAGGATTAACCAAGAGACCCAGTACTTC. Translated, it gives CATSDDRINQETQYF.

The V call is TRBV6-1, the J call TRBJ1-3, with 8 bases identical to TRBD1. This CDR3 spans 15 amino acids. CDR1 is MNHNS, CDR2 SASEGT, per germline. J was trimmed by 2 bases and V by 1 base; bases with no gene match: 1. The CDR3 loop is CASSEGTGPGNTIYF. The CDR3 region has the DNA TGTGCCAGCAGTGAAGGGACAGGGCCTGGAAACACCATATATTTT.

The V and J genes are TRBV27 and TRBJ2-5; D gene ambiguous. Germline assignment: CDR1 MNHEY and CDR2 SMNVEV (reference sequence). Trimming pared 4 bases from V and 11 bases from J, leaving 14 bases between. This CDR3 has 12 residues. CDR3 nucleotide sequence: TGTGCCAGCAGTTGGGCGGTTGGTGAGCAGTACTTC. Protein: CASSWAVGEQYF.

The chain recombines TRBV7-9 with TRBJ2-3; unclear D gene. The CDR3 runs to 14 residues. The germline gives CDR1 SEHNR, CDR2 FQNEAQ (reference sequence). Trimming stripped 3 bases from V and 4 bases from J, with 11 bases between. The CDR3 spells CASSFSASADTQYF. CDR3 coding DNA: TGTGCCAGCAGCTTCTCGGCGTCCGCAGATACGCAGTATTTT. The full variable domain, rest sourced from reference TRBV7-9 and TRBJ2-3, is DTGVSQNPRHKITKRGQNVTFRCDPISEHNRLYWYRQTLGQGPEFLTYFQNEAQLEKSRLLSDRFSAERPKGSFSTLEIQRTEQGDSAMYLCASSFSASADTQYFGPGTRLTVL.

The J gene is TRBJ2-7, the V gene TRBV27, with 15 bases matching TRBD2. Germline V gives CDR1 MNHEY, CDR2 SMNVEV (reference sequence). The V and J ends lost 3 bases and 4 bases, in that order; junction bases with no gene match: 7. The CDR3 has 17 residues. CDR3 sequence (DNA): TGTGCCAGCAGTTTGACGGGGACTAGCGGGAGGTTGTACGAGCAGTACTTC. Its protein product is CASSLTGTSGRLYEQYF.

V and J are TRBV20-1 and TRBJ2-1; unclear D gene. Trimming took off 3 bases at V and 3 bases at J, with 18 bases between the two ends. CDR3 length: 16 amino acids. The germline CDR1 and CDR2 sequences are DFQATT and SNEGSKA (reference sequence). The CDR3 here is CSARRSRSRNYNEQFF. In DNA form, the CDR3 reads TGCAGTGCTAGGAGGTCGAGGAGCCGGAACTACAATGAGCAGTTCTTC.